This note documents a single T cell receptor (beta chain) sequence. Its target antigen remains unknown. No much larger clone is present one base from it, and per-base qualities are unavailable. Using the deep immunoSEQ assay, multiplex PCR amplified TCR CDR3 regions from genomic DNA. Genomic DNA extracted from each cell subset was distributed evenly over all wells of several immunoSEQ 96-well plates, and each plate served as one replicate. For sorted subsets, each replicate PCR was loaded with around 220 ng genomic DNA, equivalent to some 31,000 T cell genomes. Purified libraries were measured with a Qubit 3.0 fluorometer, size-checked on a Bioanalyzer 2100, and measured again with the KAPA Library Quantification kit. Every immunoSEQ 96-well plate was sequenced on a separate single-read 150-cycle Illumina NextSeq 550 flow cell. Per the authors' processing: Because the immunoSEQ output included only junctional sequences and no quality scores, the filtering could not be the same as the filtering used for full-length reads. To assign V/J genes and CDR3, sequences were annotated using PyIR, a Python wrapper for IgBLAST v1.9, with IMGT germline references. Reads with weak V/J assignments (E-value above 1e-6), missing CDR3, stop codons, out-of-frame junctions, or ambiguous translated residues were removed. A V3J clonotype was defined by an identical inferred V gene, J gene, and CDR3 amino acid sequence. Percentage overlap between repertoires was computed as shared unique clonotypes divided by the size of the smaller repertoire. Repertoire richness was assessed with RTK rarefaction, the Chao1 estimator, and Recon v2.1 estimates of unobserved clonotypes. Generation probabilities were computed with OLGA for all TCRbeta clonotypes obtained by the gDNA method from a few donors. This immuneACCESS table, as held by TCRdb, lists in-frame sequences with V and J called but not all clones. Of the missing ones, under half trace to an unresolved V gene in checked studies; the others have no known cause. The DNA was the basis for D and trimming; V, J and clone size are from that table. In all, the sample holds 2,500,000 or so clones, and under 95% of those were seen once. Approximately 0.37% of the sample lies in the top ten.

This specimen comes from a study of shared clonotypes between healthy human individuals (dated by TCRdb to the early 2020s). About the investigation overall: A few men and a couple of women, aged 18 to 49 years, made up the cohort. For each donor, CD4 naive and CD4 memory were each given three plates, CD8 naive was given two plates, and CD8 memory was given one plate. Blood TCR repertoires of 5 or 6 healthy adults were deeply sequenced to estimate repertoire size and the extent of clonotype sharing between individuals. To increase sequencing depth and limit assay-specific biases, TCR repertoire library preparation and sequencing were carried out by different laboratories using diverse techniques. Leukapheresis yielded between about 0.9 and 8.9 billion PBMCs per donor. Results the study describes overall, beyond this receptor: Incomplete sequencing was indicated by rarefaction of sorted-subset datasets, despite the large sequencing depth. Pairwise subsampling led to the expectation that sequencing depth would affect the degree of clonotype sharing among donors. Higher generation probabilities were observed for clonotypes shared by all four sorted-subset donors than for non-shared clonotypes. Sampling was limited to blood, and TCR repertoires in tissue likely differ from TCR repertoires in blood. Estimated clonotype richness was generally larger for naive than for memory subsets. The genetic and exposure-history diversity represented was limited by the small number of donors. Across a few donors, about 5.2% of naive CD4, roughly 3.5% of naive CD8, around 2.5% of memory CD4, and about 0.4% of memory CD8 clonotypes were shared.

The donors were healthy, HIV-negative adults with no recently reported acute infections or vaccinations. Every donor was a Caucasian adult living in Nashville, Tennessee, USA. CD4+ T cells were enriched by magnetic negative selection, after which naive cells were positively selected on CD45RA and the negative fraction was taken as the memory subset. After blood collection by leukapheresis, PBMCs were isolated using Ficoll-Histopaque density gradient centrifugation and then cryopreserved in the vapor phase of liquid nitrogen. Purity and quantity of every magnetically sorted T cell population were checked by analytical flow cytometry. Each sorted fraction had its genomic DNA isolated and then quantified by UV absorbance on a Nanodrop 2000c. As encoded in the germline V gene, CDR1 is MNHEY while CDR2 is SVGAGI. For this chain, trimming is 3 bases at the V end and 3 bases at the J end, and the number of junction bases without a gene match is 4. The CDR3 runs 14 amino acids, cysteine and phenylalanine included. The CDR3 DNA has 42 bases and is translated from base 1.

The sequence joins TRBV6-5 to TRBJ2-7; 8 nucleotides in the junction match TRBD2. The sequenced sample was naive CD4+ T cells from PBMCs. This sample's cell subset or site label indicates: CD45RA+ positively selected. The receptor was isolated from a man aged 18 to 35 in good health. Some clones in this sample may be carry-over from other donors' samples. DNA sequence: TGTGCCAGCAGTTATAAGAGCGGGGGCTACGAGCAGTACTTC. Its product reads: CASSYKSGGYEQYF.